This note documents a single T cell receptor beta chain sequence. The antigen remains unidentified. PCR involved 60 Vbeta and 13 Jbeta primers. Produced via immunoSEQ multiplex PCR; TCRdb's table is partial and in-frame only. The data contain 80,000 to 100,000 clones, about three quarters of them singletons. This specimen comes from a study of cytomegalovirus exposure and HLA in healthy donors. General study results and limits: In a later analysis, at a false discovery rate of 0.05, roughly 17,000 TCR beta sequences matched HLA alleles. High specificity and sensitivity for cytomegalovirus status were reported for the classifier.

CDR3 length equals 14 residues. The V gene end was trimmed by 4 bases and the J gene end by 2 bases; junction bases not matched to a gene: 5. CDR1 and CDR2 (germline): SGHNT, YYREEE (reference sequence). This clonotype was sampled from a man aged 40-49 years in good health and CMV-seronegative. V gene TRBV5-4 combines with J gene TRBJ2-5; 7 nucleotides align to TRBD1. Specimen: PBMCs. CDR3 amino acids: CASSAQQGQETQYF. The DNA for the CDR3 is TGTGCCAGCAGCGCCCAACAGGGGCAAGAGACCCAGTACTTC.